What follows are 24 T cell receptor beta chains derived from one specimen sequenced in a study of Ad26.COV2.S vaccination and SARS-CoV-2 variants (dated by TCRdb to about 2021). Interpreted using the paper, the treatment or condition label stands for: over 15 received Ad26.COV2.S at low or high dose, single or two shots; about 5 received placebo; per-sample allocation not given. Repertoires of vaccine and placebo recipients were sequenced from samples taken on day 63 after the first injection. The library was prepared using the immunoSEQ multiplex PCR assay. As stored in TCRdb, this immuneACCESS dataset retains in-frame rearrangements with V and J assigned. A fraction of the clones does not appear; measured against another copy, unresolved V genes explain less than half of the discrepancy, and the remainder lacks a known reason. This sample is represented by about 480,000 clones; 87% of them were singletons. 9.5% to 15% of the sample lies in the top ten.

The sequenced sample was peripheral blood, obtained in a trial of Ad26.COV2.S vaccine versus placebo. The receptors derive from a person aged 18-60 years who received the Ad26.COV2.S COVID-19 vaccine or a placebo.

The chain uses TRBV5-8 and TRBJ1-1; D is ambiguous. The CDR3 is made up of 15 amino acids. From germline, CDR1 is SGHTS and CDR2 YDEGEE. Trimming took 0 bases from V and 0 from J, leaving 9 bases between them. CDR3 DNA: TGTGCCAGCAGCTTGGCCCGGGGAATGAACACTGAAGCTTTCTTT. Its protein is CASSLARGMNTEAFF.

The CDR3 reads CASSLGWSREEKLFF. The CDR3 nucleotides read TGTGCCAGCAGCTTAGGATGGAGCAGGGAGGAAAAACTGTTTTTT. This chain links TRBV11-2 with TRBJ1-4; D might be TRBD1 (5 bases). The CDR3 is made up of 15 amino acids. V lost 1 base to trimming and J lost 8 bases, with 14 bases between them. Per germline, CDR1 SGHAT and CDR2 FQNNGV.

This chain's CDR3 is CASSLVGARTDTQYF. CDR3 DNA sequence: TGTGCCAGCAGCTTAGTTGGGGCTCGCACAGATACGCAGTATTTT. The chain uses TRBV7-2 and TRBJ2-3, with a possible D match to TRBD1 (5 bases). The CDR3 spans 15 residues. The V gene lost 1 base and the J gene lost 1 base, with 9 bases spanning the gap. CDR1 and CDR2 from the germline V gene are SGHTA and FQGNSA.

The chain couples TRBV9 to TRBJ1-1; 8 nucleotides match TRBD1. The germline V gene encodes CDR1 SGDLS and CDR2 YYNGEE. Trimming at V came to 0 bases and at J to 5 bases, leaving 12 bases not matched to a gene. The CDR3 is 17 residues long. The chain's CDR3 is CASSVGVTGASGTEAFF. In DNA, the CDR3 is TGTGCCAGCAGCGTAGGAGTGACAGGGGCATCGGGTACTGAAGCTTTCTTT.

The CDR3 sequence is CAWREGGNTIYF. The CDR3 DNA follows: TGTGCCTGGAGGGAGGGTGGAAACACCATATATTTT. The chain couples TRBV30 to TRBJ1-3; D gene ambiguous. CDR3 length: 12 residues. The V end was cut by 3 bases, the J end by 3 bases, with 6 bases between. Per germline, CDR1 GTSNPN and CDR2 SVGIG (reference sequence).

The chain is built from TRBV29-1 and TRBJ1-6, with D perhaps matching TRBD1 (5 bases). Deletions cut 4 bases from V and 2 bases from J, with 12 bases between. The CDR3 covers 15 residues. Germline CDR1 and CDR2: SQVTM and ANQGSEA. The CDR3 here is CSVAGAGPYNSPLHF. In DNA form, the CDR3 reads TGCAGCGTTGCTGGGGCGGGGCCCTATAATTCACCCCTCCACTTT.

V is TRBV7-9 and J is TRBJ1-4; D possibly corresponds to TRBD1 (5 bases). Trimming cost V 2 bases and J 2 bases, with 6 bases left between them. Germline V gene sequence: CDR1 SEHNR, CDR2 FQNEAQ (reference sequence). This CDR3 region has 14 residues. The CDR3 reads CASSLRQTNEKLFF. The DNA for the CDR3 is TGTGCCAGCAGCTTAAGACAGACTAATGAAAAACTGTTTTTT. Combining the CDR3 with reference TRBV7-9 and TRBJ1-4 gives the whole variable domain DTGVSQNPRHKITKRGQNVTFRCDPISEHNRLYWYRQTLGQGPEFLTYFQNEAQLEKSRLLSDRFSAERPKGSFSTLEIQRTEQGDSAMYLCASSLRQTNEKLFFGSGTQLSVL.

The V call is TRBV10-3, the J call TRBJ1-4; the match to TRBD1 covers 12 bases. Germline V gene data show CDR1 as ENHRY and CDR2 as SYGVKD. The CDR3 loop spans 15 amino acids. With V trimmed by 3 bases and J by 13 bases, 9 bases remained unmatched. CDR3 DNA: TGTGCCATCAGTGAAGGGACAGGGGGCGGTTATCGACTGTTTTTT. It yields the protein CAISEGTGGGYRLFF.

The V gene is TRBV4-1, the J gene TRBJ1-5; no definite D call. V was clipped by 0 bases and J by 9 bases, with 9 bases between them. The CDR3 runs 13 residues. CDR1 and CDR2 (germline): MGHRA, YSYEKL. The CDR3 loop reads CASSQDAGGPQHF. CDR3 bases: TGCGCCAGCAGCCAAGACGCGGGTGGGCCCCAGCATTTT.

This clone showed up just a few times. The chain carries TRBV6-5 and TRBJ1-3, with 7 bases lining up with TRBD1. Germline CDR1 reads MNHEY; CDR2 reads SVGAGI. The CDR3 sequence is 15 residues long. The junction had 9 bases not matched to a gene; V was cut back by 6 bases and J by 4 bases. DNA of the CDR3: TGTGCCAGCAGGGGACAGCAGAAATGGGGAAACACCATATATTTT. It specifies CASRGQQKWGNTIYF.

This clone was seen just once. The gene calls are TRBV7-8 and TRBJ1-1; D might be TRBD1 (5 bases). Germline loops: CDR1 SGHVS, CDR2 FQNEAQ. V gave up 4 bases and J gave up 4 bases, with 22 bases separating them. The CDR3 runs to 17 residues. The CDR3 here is CASSYRTPVSAGTEAFF. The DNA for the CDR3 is TGTGCCAGCAGCTACCGGACACCGGTATCCGCTGGCACTGAAGCTTTCTTT.

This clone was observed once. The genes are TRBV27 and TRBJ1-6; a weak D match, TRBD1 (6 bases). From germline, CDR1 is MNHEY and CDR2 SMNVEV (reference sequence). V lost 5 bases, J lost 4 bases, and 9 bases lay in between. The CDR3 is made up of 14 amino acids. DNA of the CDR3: TGTGCCAGCAGTACGACAGGTTATAATTCACCCCTCCACTTT. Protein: CASSTTGYNSPLHF.

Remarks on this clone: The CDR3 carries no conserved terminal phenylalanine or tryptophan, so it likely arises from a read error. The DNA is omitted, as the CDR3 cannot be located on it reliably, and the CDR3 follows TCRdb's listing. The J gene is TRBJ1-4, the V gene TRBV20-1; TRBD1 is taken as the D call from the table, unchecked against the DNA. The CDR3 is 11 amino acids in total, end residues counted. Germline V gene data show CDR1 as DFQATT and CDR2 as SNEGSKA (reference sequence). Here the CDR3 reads CSASIGDRGRT.

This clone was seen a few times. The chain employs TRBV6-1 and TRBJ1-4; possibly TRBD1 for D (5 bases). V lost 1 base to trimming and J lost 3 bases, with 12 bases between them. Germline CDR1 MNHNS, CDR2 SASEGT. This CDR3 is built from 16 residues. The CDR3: CASSEELPGANEKLFF. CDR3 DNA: TGTGCCAGCAGTGAAGAATTGCCGGGGGCTAATGAAAAACTGTTTTTT.

The CDR3 here is CASSEGRRTEAFF. The CDR3 region has the DNA TGTGCCAGCAGTGAAGGCCGTAGGACTGAAGCTTTCTTT. V gene TRBV6-1 combines with J gene TRBJ1-1; D remains unclear. CDR1 is MNHNS, CDR2 SASEGT, per germline. The V end was cut by 1 base, the J end by 5 bases, with 8 bases between. This CDR3 has 13 residues.

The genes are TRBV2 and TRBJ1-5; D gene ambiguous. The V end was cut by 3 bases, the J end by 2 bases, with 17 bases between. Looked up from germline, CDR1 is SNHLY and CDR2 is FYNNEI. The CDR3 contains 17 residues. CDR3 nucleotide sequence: TGTGCCAGCAGTGATTCCGGGGTTGGCATTCGCAATCAGCCCCAGCATTTT. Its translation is CASSDSGVGIRNQPQHF.

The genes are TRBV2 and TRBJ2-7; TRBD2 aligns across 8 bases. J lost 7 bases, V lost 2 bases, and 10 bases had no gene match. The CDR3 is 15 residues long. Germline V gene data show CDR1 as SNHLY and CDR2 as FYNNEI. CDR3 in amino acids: CASSETASSGGEQYF. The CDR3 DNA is TGTGCCAGCAGTGAAACCGCCTCCAGCGGGGGAGAGCAGTACTTC.

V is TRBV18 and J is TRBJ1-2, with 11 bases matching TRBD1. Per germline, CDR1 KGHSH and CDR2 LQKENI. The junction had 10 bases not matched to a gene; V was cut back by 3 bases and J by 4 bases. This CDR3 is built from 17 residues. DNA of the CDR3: TGTGCCAGCTCACCGCCTCCGGGACAGGGGGTAGTCTATGGCTACACCTTC. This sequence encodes CASSPPPGQGVVYGYTF.

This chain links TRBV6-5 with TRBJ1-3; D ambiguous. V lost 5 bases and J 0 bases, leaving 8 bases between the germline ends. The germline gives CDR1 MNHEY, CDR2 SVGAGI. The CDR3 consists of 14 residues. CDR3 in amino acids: CASSPSNSGNTIYF. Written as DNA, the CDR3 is TGTGCCAGCAGTCCTTCGAACTCTGGAAACACCATATATTTT.

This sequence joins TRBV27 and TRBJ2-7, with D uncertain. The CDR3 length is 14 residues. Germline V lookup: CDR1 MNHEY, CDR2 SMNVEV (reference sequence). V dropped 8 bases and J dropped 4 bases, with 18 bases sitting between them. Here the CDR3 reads CASGLQTVPYEQYF. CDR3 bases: TGTGCCAGCGGCCTTCAGACGGTCCCTTACGAGCAGTACTTC.

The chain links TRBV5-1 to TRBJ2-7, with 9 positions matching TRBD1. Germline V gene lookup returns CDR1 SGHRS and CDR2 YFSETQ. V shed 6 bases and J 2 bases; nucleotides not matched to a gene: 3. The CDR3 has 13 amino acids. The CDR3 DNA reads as TGCGCCAGCACCAGGGACAGGGCCTACGAGCAGTACTTC. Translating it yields CASTRDRAYEQYF.

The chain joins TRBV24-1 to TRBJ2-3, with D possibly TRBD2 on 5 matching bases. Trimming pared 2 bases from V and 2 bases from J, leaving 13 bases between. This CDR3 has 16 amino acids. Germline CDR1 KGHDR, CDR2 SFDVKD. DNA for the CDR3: TGTGCCACCAGTGATTCGGGCAGACTAACCACAGATACGCAGTATTTT. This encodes CATSDSGRLTTDTQYF.

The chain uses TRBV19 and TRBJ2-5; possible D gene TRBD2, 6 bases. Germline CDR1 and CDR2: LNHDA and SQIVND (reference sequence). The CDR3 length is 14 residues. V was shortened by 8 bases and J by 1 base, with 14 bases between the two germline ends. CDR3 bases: TGTGCCAGTGCCAAACTGGGACTCCAAGAGACCCAGTACTTC. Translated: CASAKLGLQETQYF. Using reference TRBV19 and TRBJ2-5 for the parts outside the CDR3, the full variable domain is DGGITQSPKYLFRKEGQNVTLSCEQNLNHDAMYWYRQDPGQGLRLIYYSQIVNDFQKGDIAEGYSVSREKKESFPLTVTSAQKNPTAFYLCASAKLGLQETQYFGPGTRLLVL.

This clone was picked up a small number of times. The CDR3 here is CASSPRTHSYEQYF. In DNA form, the CDR3 reads TGCGCCAGCAGCCCCAGGACCCATTCCTACGAGCAGTACTTC. The chain has TRBV5-1 and TRBJ2-7; D gene uncertain. This CDR3 region has 14 residues. Trimming took off 4 bases at V and 1 base at J, with 12 bases between the two ends. Germline CDR1 reads SGHRS; CDR2 reads YFSETQ.